The present T cell receptor beta chain was sequenced within a study of blood T cell repertoires in COVID-19. Whole-study context: Samples came from the United States, Italy and Spain, spanning acute and convalescent COVID-19. Nucleic acid was either cDNA or gDNA, and it came from T cells, B-cell-depleted T cells, or PBMCs.

Original methodology: Researchers report that nucleated cell counts were estimated from reference gene primer amplification. This table comes from immunoSEQ multiplex PCR, and its TCRdb copy is limited to in-frame clones, with some not included. The D gene and trimming were derived from the DNA, and the V and J assignments and clone size from that table. Altogether over 75,000 clones are present, roughly 83% being singletons, with the ten largest covering approximately 31%. The CDR3 has 15 residues. Germline-derived CDR1 and CDR2 are SNHLY and FYNNEI. The trim removed 4 bases at V and 3 bases at J, leaving 7 bases unmatched.

The rearrangement links TRBV2 to TRBJ1-1; 8 nucleotides line up with TRBD1. Sequencing was performed on peripheral blood. This receptor was taken from an elderly woman with active or convalescent COVID-19. The CDR3 sequence: CASSAETGAYTEAFF. CDR3 DNA sequence: TGTGCCAGCAGTGCGGAGACAGGGGCGTACACTGAAGCTTTCTTT.